One sample yielded the 16 T cell receptor beta chains listed below, sequenced in a study of T cell responses to AZD1222 COVID-19 vaccine. Here immunoSEQ multiplex PCR was the method, and the copy in TCRdb shows in-frame clones only, minus some. The repertoire consists of roughly 200,000 clones, with 85% to 95% occurring once and the leading ten covering around 1%. The sequenced sample was peripheral blood, obtained 28 days after the second dose of the MenACWY control vaccine. These receptors were taken from an adult who received the MenACWY meningococcal vaccine as a control.

The chain carries TRBV12-5 and TRBJ1-1; D is uncertain. Trimming removed 0 bases at V and 1 base at J, with 9 bases between. Per the germline V gene, CDR1 is LGHNT and CDR2 is FRNRAP. This CDR3 contains 15 residues. The CDR3 DNA sequence: TGTGCTAGTGGTTTGGTATTATCGGGGAACACTGAAGCTTTCTTT. This translates into CASGLVLSGNTEAFF.

The chain is built from TRBV19 and TRBJ1-5; a weak D match, TRBD1 (6 bases). V lost 5 bases, J lost 9 bases, and 23 bases lay in between. The germline gives CDR1 LNHDA, CDR2 SQIVND (reference sequence). The CDR3 is 16 residues long. For the CDR3, the DNA is TGTGCCAGTAGTTCAATAGCGGACAGAGACCGTGGGCCCCAGCATTTT. It encodes CASSSIADRDRGPQHF.

The genes are TRBV4-3 and TRBJ1-1; 7 bases line up with TRBD1. The J segment lost 2 bases and the V segment lost 3 bases, leaving 6 bases of the junction unmatched. This CDR3 has 15 residues. Germline assignment: CDR1 LGHNA and CDR2 YSLEER. The CDR3 sequence is CASSHVDRENTEAFF. The DNA of the CDR3 is TGCGCCAGCAGCCACGTCGACAGGGAAAACACTGAAGCTTTCTTT.

The V and J genes are TRBV5-1 and TRBJ1-6; D might be TRBD1 (6 bases). The CDR3 sequence is 14 residues long. Germline V gene lookup returns CDR1 SGHRS and CDR2 YFSETQ. V lost 5 bases, J lost 7 bases, and 13 bases lay in between. CDR3 loop: CASRPAQGNSPLHF. CDR3 DNA sequence: TGCGCCAGCAGACCCGCACAGGGAAATTCACCCCTCCACTTT.

V gene TRBV19 combines with J gene TRBJ2-1; tentatively, D is TRBD2 (5 bases). V was cut by 3 bases and J by 5 bases, with 20 bases left in between. CDR1 is LNHDA and CDR2 is SQIVND in the germline V gene (reference sequence). CDR3 length: 17 residues. The CDR3 is CASSILVRAATNNEQFF. The CDR3 DNA sequence: TGTGCCAGTAGTATCTTAGTGAGGGCCGCCACCAACAATGAGCAGTTCTTC.

The CDR3 DNA follows: TGTGCCAGCAGCTTAGGTAGCGGGGGGCAGGGAGATACGCAGTATTTT. Amino acid sequence: CASSLGSGGQGDTQYF. The chain is built from TRBV7-6 and TRBJ2-3; 10 nucleotides agree with TRBD2. CDR3 length equals 16 residues. The germline V gene has CDR1 SGHVS and CDR2 FNYEAQ. The V segment lost 1 base and the J segment 5 bases; nucleotides outside the gene matches: 6.

V usage is TRBV29-1 and J usage is TRBJ1-2; perhaps TRBD1 as D (6 bases). Germline V CDR1 and CDR2: SQVTM, ANQGSEA. The CDR3 contains 13 residues. V was clipped by 5 bases and J by 4 bases, with 14 bases between them. In DNA form, the CDR3 reads TGCAGCGTTTATGGCGGCAGGGGCTATGGCTACACCTTC. It codes for CSVYGGRGYGYTF.

This chain connects TRBV4-2 to TRBJ1-5, with a weak D call TRBD1 (6 bases). V dropped 1 base and J dropped 5 bases, with 12 bases sitting between them. Germline V gene data show CDR1 as LGHNA and CDR2 as YNFKEQ. There are 15 residues in the CDR3. The chain's CDR3 is CASSQGRQADQPQHF. CDR3 coding DNA: TGTGCCAGCAGCCAAGGCAGACAGGCCGATCAGCCCCAGCATTTT.

This CDR3 is CASSEAPGAGDQPQHF. The CDR3 nucleotides are TGTGCCAGCAGTGAAGCGCCGGGGGCGGGCGATCAGCCCCAGCATTTT. The chain is built from TRBV6-1 and TRBJ1-5; possibly TRBD1 for D (6 bases). The CDR3 length is 16 residues. Per the germline V gene, CDR1 is MNHNS and CDR2 is SASEGT. V lost 0 bases, J lost 5 bases, and 14 bases lay in between.

The chain couples TRBV6-1 to TRBJ1-1; no reliable D call. Per the germline V gene, CDR1 is MNHNS and CDR2 is SASEGT. The CDR3 is made up of 13 amino acids. V was clipped by 1 base and J by 9 bases, with 12 bases between them. CDR3 loop: CASSEVLQGQAFF. The CDR3 DNA follows: TGTGCCAGCAGTGAAGTTCTCCAAGGACAAGCTTTCTTT.

The rearrangement uses TRBV3-1 (or the pseudogene TRBV3-2) and TRBJ1-2, with D possibly matching TRBD1 (6 bases). Germline loops: CDR1 LGHDT, CDR2 YNNKEL (reference sequence). This CDR3 comprises 14 residues. The V end lost 4 bases, the J end lost 3 bases, and 12 bases lay between the germline ends. The CDR3 is CASSLLRGDYGYTF. In DNA, the CDR3 is TGTGCCAGCAGCCTTCTCAGGGGTGACTATGGCTACACCTTC.

The chain carries TRBV18 and TRBJ2-3; a possible D gene is TRBD2 (6 bases). The CDR3 is 16 residues long. Germline CDR1 KGHSH, CDR2 LQKENI. V lost 2 bases to trimming and J lost 0 bases, with 12 bases between them. In DNA, the CDR3 is TGTGCCAGCTCACCAAGGCACGGGGGTAGCACAGATACGCAGTATTTT. This translates into CASSPRHGGSTDTQYF.

The chain is built from TRBV4-1 and TRBJ1-1; tentative D call: TRBD1 (6 bases). CDR3 length: 14 residues. CDR1 and CDR2 from the germline V gene are MGHRA and YSYEKL. The V end was cut by 1 base, the J end by 6 bases, with 12 bases between. As DNA, the CDR3 is TGCGCCAGCAGCCAAGTGCAGGGGAGGTCTGAAGCTTTCTTT. This gives the protein CASSQVQGRSEAFF.

The chain employs TRBV29-1 and TRBJ1-2; D may be TRBD1 (6 bases). The CDR3 length is 11 residues. The V end lost 4 bases, the J end lost 5 bases, and 8 bases lay between the germline ends. Germline V CDR1 and CDR2: SQVTM, ANQGSEA. This CDR3 reads CSVATGYGYTF. CDR3 coding DNA: TGCAGCGTTGCTACAGGGTATGGCTACACCTTC.

The J gene is TRBJ1-1, the V gene TRBV7-9; 8 bases fit TRBD1. The V and J ends lost 8 bases and 2 bases, in that order; junction bases with no gene match: 10. CDR1 is SEHNR and CDR2 is FQNEAQ in the germline V gene (reference sequence). The CDR3 contains 15 residues. CDR3 DNA sequence: TGTGCCAGCCGAGCAGGGGGCAGGGCCAACACTGAAGCTTTCTTT. It yields the protein CASRAGGRANTEAFF.

The rearrangement links TRBV3-1 (or the pseudogene TRBV3-2) to TRBJ1-3, with D hard to call. The V end was cut by 1 base, the J end by 2 bases, with 12 bases between. The CDR3 spans 16 residues. CDR1 is LGHDT, CDR2 YNNKEL, per germline (reference sequence). The CDR3 DNA sequence: TGTGCCAGCAGCCAAGGACGGCTGATCACTGGAAACACCATATATTTT. Amino acid sequence: CASSQGRLITGNTIYF.